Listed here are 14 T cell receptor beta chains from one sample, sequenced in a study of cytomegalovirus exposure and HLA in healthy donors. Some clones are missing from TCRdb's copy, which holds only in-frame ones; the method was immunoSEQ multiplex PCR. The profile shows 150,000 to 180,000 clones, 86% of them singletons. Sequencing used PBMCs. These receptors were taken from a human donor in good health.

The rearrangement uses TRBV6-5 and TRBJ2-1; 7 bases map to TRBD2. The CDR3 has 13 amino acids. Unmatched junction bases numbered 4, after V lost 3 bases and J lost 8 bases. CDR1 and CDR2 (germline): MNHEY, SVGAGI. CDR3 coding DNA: TGTGCCAGCAGTTATGGACTAGGGGATGAGCAGTTCTTC. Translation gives CASSYGLGDEQFF.

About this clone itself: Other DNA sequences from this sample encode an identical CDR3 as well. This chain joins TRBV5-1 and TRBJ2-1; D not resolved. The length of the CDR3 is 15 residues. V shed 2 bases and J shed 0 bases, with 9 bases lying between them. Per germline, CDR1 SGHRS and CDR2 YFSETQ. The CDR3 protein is CASSFRDSSYNEQFF. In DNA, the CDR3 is TGCGCCAGCAGCTTTCGTGATAGCTCCTACAATGAGCAGTTCTTC.

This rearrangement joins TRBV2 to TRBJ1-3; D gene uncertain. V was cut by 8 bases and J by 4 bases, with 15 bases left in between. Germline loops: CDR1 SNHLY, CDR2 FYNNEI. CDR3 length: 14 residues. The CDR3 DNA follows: TGTGCCAGCGATACACGTGGGCGAGGAAACACCATATATTTT. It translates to CASDTRGRGNTIYF.

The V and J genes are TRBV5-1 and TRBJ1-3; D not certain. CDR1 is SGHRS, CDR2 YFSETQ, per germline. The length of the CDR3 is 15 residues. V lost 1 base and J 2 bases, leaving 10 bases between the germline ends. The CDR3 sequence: CASSLSESPGNTIYF. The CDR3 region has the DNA TGCGCCAGCAGCTTGAGTGAGAGTCCTGGAAACACCATATATTTT.

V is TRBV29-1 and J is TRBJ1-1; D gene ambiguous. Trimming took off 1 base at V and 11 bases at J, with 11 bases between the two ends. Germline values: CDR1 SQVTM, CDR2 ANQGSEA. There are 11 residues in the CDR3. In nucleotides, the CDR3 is TGCAGCGTTGAAGGGCAGGCCGCTGCTTTCTTT. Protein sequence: CSVEGQAAAFF.

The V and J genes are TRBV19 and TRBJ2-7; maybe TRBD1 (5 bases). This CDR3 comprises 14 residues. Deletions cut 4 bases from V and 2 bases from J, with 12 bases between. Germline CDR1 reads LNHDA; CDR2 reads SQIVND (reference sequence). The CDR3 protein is CASSRRQFAYEQYF. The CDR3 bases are TGTGCCAGTAGTAGAAGACAGTTTGCCTACGAGCAGTACTTC.

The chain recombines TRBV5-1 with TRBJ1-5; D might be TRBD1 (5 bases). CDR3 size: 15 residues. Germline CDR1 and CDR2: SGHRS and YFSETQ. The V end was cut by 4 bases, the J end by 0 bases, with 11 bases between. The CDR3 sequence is CASSLQGYSNQPQHF. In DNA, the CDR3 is TGCGCCAGCAGCCTTCAGGGTTATAGCAATCAGCCCCAGCATTTT.

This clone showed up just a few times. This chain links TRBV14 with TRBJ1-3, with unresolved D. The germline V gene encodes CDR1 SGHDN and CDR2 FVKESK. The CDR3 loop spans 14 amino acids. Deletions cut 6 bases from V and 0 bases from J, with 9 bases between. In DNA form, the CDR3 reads TGTGCCAGCAGTCCGGTAAACTCTGGAAACACCATATATTTT. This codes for CASSPVNSGNTIYF.

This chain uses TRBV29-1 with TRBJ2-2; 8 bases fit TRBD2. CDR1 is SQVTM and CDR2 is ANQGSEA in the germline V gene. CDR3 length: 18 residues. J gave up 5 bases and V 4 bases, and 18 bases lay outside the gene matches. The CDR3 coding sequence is TGCAGCGTTGGACTACAGGTTCTGGCGGGAGGTCCGACCGGGGAGCTGTTTTTT. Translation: CSVGLQVLAGGPTGELFF.

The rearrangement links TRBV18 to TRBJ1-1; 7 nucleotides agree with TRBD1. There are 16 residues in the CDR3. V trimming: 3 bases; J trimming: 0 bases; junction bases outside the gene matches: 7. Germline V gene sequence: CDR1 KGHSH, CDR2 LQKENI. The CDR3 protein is CASSPGQEGLNTEAFF. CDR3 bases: TGTGCCAGCTCACCTGGACAGGAGGGGCTGAACACTGAAGCTTTCTTT.

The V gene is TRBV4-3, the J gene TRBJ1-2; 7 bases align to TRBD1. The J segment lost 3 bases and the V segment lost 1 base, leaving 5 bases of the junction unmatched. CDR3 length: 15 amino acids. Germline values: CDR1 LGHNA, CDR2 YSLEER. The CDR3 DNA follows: TGCGCCAGCAGCCAAGGGACAGGCTCCCACTATGGCTACACCTTC. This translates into CASSQGTGSHYGYTF.

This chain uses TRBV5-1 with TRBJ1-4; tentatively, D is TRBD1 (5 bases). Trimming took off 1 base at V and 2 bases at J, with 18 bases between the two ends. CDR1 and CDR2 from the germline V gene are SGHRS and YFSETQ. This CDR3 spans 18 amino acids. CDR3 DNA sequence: TGCGCCAGCAGCTTGTGGGCCAGGGAAATTACGACTAATGAAAAACTGTTTTTT. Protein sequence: CASSLWAREITTNEKLFF.

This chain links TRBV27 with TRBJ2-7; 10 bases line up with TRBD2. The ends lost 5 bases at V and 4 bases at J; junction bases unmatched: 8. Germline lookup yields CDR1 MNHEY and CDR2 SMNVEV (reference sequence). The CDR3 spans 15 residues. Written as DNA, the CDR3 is TGTGCCAGCAGTAAACCTAGCGGGAGTATATACGAGCAGTACTTC. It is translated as CASSKPSGSIYEQYF.

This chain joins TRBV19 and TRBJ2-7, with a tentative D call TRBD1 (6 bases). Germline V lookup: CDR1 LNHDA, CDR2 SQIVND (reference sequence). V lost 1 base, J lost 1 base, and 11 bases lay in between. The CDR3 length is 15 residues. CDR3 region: CASSIAGQGSYEQYF. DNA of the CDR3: TGTGCCAGTAGTATAGCAGGCCAGGGGTCCTACGAGCAGTACTTC. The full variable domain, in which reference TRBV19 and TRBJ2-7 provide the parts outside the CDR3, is DGGITQSPKYLFRKEGQNVTLSCEQNLNHDAMYWYRQDPGQGLRLIYYSQIVNDFQKGDIAEGYSVSREKKESFPLTVTSAQKNPTAFYLCASSIAGQGSYEQYFGPGTRLTVT.